The clone carrying this TCR beta chain has just a few counts. The antigen is not known. V was pared by 3 bases and J by 6 bases, with 8 bases of the junction left unmatched. This CDR3 is built from 15 residues. CDR1 and CDR2 (germline): DFQATT, SNEGSKA (reference sequence). One entry per CDR3 protein results from TCRdb running MiXCR on the RT-PCR reads. The sample lists a few hundred thousand distinct CDR3 sequences; 10% to 11% were seen once. This entry belongs to a study of response to subunit inactivated influenza vaccine. The study, taken as a whole, reports: The study's authors posited that every seasonal influenza vaccination enlists few new T cells.

The TCR was taken from a man aged 45-60 years who received an inactivated influenza vaccine. The starting material was PBMCs from blood, obtained about 40 days after vaccination. This chain joins TRBV20-1 and TRBJ1-6; 7 nucleotides match TRBD1. As DNA, the CDR3 is TGCAGTGCTAGGCTAGGGGGCGGGGGTAATTCACCCCTCCACTTT. Amino acids: CSARLGGGGNSPLHF.